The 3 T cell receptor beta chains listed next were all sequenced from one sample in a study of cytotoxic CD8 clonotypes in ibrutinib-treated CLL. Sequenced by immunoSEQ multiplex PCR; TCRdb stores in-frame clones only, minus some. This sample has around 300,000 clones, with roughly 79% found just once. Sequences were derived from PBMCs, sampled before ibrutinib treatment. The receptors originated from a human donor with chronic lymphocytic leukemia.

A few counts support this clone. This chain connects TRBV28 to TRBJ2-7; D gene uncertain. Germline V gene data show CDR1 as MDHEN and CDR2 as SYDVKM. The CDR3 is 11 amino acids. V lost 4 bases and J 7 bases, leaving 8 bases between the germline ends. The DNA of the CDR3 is TGTGCCAGCAGTTCTAGGTGGGAGCAGTACTTC. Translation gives CASSSRWEQYF. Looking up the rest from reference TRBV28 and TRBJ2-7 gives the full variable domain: DVKVTQSSRYLVKRTGEKVFLECVQDMDHENMFWYRQDPGLGLRLIYFSYDVKMKEKGDIPEGYSVSREKKERFSLILESASTNQTSMYLCASSSRWEQYFGPGTRLTVT.

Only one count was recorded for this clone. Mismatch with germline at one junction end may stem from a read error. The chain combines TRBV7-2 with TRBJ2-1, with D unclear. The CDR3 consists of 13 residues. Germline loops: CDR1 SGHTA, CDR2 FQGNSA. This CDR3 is CASSLGPDGEQFF. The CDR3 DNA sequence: TGTGCCAGCAGTTTAGGACCAGACGGTGAGCAGTTCTTC. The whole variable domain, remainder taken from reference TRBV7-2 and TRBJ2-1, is GAGVSQSPSNKVTEKGKDVELRCDPISGHTALYWYRQSLGQGLEFLIYFQGNSAPDKSGLPSDRFSAERTGGSVSTLTIQRTQQEDSAVYLCASSLGPDGEQFFGPGTRLTVL.

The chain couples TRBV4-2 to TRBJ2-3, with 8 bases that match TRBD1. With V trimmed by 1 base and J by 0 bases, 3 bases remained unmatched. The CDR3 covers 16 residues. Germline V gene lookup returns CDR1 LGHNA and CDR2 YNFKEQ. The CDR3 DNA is TGTGCCAGCAGCCAAGCGACAGGGGATAGCACAGATACGCAGTATTTT. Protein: CASSQATGDSTDTQYF.